The clone carrying this T cell receptor (beta chain) was recorded once. Unmatched junction bases numbered 12, after V lost 2 bases and J lost 8 bases. Germline CDR1 is MDHEN and CDR2 is SYDVKM. The CDR3 is 17 residues long. This sample stems from a study of siplizumab effects on memory and regulatory T cells. Here immunoSEQ multiplex PCR was the method, and the copy in TCRdb shows in-frame clones only, minus some. Of about 50,000 clones in the sample, about 93% were seen once. The sample taken for sequencing was CD8+ T cells sorted from blood. The V call is TRBV28, the J call TRBJ2-1, with 10 bases aligning to TRBD2. The clonotype was recovered from a human donor in good health. The chain's CDR3 is CASSLVLAGEWMDEQFF. DNA of the CDR3: TGTGCCAGCAGTTTAGTCCTAGCGGGAGAGTGGATGGATGAGCAGTTCTTC.